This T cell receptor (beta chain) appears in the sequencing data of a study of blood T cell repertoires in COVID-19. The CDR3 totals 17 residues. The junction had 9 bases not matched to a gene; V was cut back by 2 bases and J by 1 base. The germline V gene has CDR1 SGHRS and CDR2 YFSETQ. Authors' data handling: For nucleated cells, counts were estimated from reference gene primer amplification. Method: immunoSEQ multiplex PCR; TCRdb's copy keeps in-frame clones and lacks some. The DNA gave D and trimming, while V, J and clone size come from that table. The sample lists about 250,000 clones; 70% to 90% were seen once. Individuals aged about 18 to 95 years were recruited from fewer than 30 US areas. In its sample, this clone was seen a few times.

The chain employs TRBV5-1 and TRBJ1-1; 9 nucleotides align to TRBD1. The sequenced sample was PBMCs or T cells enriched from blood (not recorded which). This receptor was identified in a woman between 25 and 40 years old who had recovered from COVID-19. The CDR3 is CASSLRDRVRENTEAFF. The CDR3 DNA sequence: TGCGCCAGCAGCTTAAGGGACAGGGTCAGGGAGAACACTGAAGCTTTCTTT.